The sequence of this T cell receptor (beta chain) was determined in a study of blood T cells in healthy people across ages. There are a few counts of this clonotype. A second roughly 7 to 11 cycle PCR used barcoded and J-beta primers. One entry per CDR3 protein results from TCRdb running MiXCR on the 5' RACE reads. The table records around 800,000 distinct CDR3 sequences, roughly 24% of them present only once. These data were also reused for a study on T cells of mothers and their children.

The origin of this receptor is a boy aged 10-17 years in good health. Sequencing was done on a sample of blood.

The CDR3 sequence is CASSFQSSRRAFF. The CDR3, as DNA: TGTGCCAGCAGTTTCCAGAGCTCCCGGAGGGCTTTCTTT. This rearrangement joins TRBV27 to TRBJ1-1, with D uncertain. Germline loops: CDR1 MNHEY, CDR2 SMNVEV (reference sequence). The germline V and J ends were trimmed by 3 bases and 11 bases, with 16 bases remaining between them. The CDR3 sequence is 13 residues long.